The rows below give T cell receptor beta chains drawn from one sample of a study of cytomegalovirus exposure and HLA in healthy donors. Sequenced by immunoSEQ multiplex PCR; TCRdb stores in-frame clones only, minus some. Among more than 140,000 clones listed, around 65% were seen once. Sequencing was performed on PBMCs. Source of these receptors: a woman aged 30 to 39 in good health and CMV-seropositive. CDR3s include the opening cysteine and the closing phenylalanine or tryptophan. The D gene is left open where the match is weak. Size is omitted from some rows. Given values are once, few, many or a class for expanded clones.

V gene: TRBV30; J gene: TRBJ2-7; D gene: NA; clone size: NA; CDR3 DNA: TGTGCCTGGAGTGGGTGGTTGGACACGAGCTCCTACGAGCAGTACTTC; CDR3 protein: CAWSGWLDTSSYEQYF
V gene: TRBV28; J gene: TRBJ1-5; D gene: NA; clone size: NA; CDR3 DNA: TGTGCCAGCAGTCGCATCCGGGGTTACCCTCAGCCCCAGCATTTT; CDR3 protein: CASSRIRGYPQPQHF
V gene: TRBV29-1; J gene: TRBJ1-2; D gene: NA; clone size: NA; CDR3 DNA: TGCAGCGTTGGAGGGGGGGAGAACTATGGCTACACCTTC; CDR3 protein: CSVGGGENYGYTF
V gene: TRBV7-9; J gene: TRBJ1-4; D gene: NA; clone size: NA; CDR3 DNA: TGTGCCAGCAGCTTAGGCCGGGGGGGGACTAATGAAAAACTGTTTTTT; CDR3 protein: CASSLGRGGTNEKLFF
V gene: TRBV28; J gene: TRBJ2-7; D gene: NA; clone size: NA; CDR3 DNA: TGTGCCAGCAGTTTTGTCGGGAGTTTAGGCTACGAGCAGTACTTC; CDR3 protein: CASSFVGSLGYEQYF
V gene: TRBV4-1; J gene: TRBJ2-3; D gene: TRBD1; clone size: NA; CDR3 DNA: TGCGCCAGCGCCGACAGGGGGCCCACAGATACGCAGTATTTT; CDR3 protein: CASADRGPTDTQYF
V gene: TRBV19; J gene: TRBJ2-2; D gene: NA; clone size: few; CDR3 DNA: TGTGCCAGTAAAAGGGGGCTAGCGGGCACCGGGGAGCTGTTTTTT; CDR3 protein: CASKRGLAGTGELFF
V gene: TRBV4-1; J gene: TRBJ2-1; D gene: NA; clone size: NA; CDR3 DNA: TGCGCCAGCAGCCATTTAGCGAACAATGAGCAGTTCTTC; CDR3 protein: CASSHLANNEQFF
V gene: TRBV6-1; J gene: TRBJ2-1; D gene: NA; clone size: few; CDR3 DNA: TGTGCCAGCAGTGGGGGGTGGGGGGGGGCAAATGAGCAGTTCTTC; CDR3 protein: CASSGGWGGANEQFF
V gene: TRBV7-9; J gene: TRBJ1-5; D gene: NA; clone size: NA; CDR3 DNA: TGTGCCAGCAGCGCCGGGACGGGACATAGCAATCAGCCCCAGCATTTT; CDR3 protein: CASSAGTGHSNQPQHF
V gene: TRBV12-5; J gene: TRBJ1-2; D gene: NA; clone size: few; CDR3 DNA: TGTGCTGAGCGGGGGCCGATTAACTATGGCTACACCTTC; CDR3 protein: CAERGPINYGYTF
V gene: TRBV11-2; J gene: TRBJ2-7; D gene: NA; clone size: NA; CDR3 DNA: TGTGCCAGCAGCTTAGATTACAACTCCTACGAGCAGTACTTC; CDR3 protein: CASSLDYNSYEQYF
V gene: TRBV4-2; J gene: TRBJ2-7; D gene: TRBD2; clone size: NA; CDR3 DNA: TGTGCCAGCAGCCAAGAGTTGCGGGAGCTTTCCTACGAGCAGTACTTC; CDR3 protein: CASSQELRELSYEQYF
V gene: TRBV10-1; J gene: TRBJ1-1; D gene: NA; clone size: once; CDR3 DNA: TGCGCCAGCAGTGAGTCGGTCGGTTTCACTGAAGCTTTCTTT; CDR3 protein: CASSESVGFTEAFF
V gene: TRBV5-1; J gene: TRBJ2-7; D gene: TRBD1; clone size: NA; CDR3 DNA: TGCGCCAGCAGCTCGAACCCGGGACAGGGGTACGAGCAGTACTTC; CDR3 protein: CASSSNPGQGYEQYF
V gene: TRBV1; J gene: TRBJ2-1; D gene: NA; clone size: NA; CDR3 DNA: TGCACCAGCAGCCAATCGAGACTAGCAATCAATGAGCAGTTCTTC; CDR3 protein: CTSSQSRLAINEQFF
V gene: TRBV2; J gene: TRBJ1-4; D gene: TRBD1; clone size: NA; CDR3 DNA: TGTGCCAGCAACGGCCGGGACAGCACTAATGAAAAACTGTTTTTT; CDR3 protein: CASNGRDSTNEKLFF
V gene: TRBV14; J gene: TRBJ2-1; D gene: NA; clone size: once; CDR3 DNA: TGTGCCAGCCACCTAGATTTAGTGGTCAATGAGCAGTTCTTC; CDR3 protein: CASHLDLVVNEQFF
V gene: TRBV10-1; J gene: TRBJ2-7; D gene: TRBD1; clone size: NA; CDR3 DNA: TGCGCCAGCAGTGGTCCCCCGGGACAGGGGAGCTACGAGCAGTACTTC; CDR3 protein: CASSGPPGQGSYEQYF
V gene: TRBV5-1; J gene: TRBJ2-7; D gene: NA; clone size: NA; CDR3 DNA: TGCGCCAGCAGCCCAACAACCTTGTACGAGCAGTACTTC; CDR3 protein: CASSPTTLYEQYF
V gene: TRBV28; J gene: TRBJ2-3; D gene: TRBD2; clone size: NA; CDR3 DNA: TGTGCCAGCACCTCCAGTAGCGGGAGTGGGGATACGCAGTATTTT; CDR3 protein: CASTSSSGSGDTQYF
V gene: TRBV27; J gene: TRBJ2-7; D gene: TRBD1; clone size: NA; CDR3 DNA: TGTGCCAGCAAAAACCGGGACAGGCTGTACTTC; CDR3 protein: CASKNRDRLYF
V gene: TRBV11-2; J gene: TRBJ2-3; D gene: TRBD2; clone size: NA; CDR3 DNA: TGTGCCAGCAGCTTTAGCGGGGCTAGCACAGATACGCAGTATTTT; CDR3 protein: CASSFSGASTDTQYF
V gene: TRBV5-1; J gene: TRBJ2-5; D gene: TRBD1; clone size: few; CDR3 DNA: TGCGCCAGCAGCTCCGGACAGGTCCAAGAGACCCAGTACTTC; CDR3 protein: CASSSGQVQETQYF
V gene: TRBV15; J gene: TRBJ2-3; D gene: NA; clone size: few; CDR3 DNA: TGTGCCACCAGCAGAGGACAGAACACAGATACGCAGTATTTT; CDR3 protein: CATSRGQNTDTQYF
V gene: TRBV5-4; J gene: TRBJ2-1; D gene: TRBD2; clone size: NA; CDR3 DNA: TGTGCCAGCAGCTCTTCGGCTAGCGGGAGTTTCTCCTACAATGAGCAGTTCTTC; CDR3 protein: CASSSSASGSFSYNEQFF
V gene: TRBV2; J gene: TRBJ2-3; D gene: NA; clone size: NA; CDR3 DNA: TGTGCCAGCACCGAGTGGGGGGGCGATACGCAGTATTTT; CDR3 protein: CASTEWGGDTQYF
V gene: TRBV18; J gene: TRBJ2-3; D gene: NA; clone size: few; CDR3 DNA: TGTGCCAGCTCACCACCAGGGGGGGCAGATACGCAGTATTTT; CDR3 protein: CASSPPGGADTQYF
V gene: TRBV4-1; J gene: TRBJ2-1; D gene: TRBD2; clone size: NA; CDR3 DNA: TGCGCCAGCAGCCCTCCTCTTTTGAGCGGGAATCGAAATGAGCAGTTCTTC; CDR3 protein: CASSPPLLSGNRNEQFF
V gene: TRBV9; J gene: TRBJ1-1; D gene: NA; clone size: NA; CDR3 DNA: TGTGCCAGCAGCGTGGGGGCGATGAACACTGAAGCTTTCTTT; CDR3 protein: CASSVGAMNTEAFF
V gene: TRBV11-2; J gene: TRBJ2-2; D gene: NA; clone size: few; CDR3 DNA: TGTGCCAGCAGCTTAGTTTCCGTCACCGGGGAGCTGTTTTTT; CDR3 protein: CASSLVSVTGELFF
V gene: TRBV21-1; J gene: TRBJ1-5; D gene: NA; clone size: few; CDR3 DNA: TGTGCCAGCAGCAAGGGGACAGTTTTTCAGCCCCAGCATTTT; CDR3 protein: CASSKGTVFQPQHF
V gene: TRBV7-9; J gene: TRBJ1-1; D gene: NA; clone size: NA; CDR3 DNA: TGTGCCAGCAGCTTAGGCGGGGGCCCTGAAGCTTTCTTT; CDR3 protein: CASSLGGGPEAFF
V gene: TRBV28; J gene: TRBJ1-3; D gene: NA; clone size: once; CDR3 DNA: TGTGCCAGCAGTCGAATCGGGGGTCGGGGAAACACCATATATTTT; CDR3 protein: CASSRIGGRGNTIYF
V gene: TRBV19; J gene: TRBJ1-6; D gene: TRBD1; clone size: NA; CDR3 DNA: TGTGCCAGTAGTATCCCGACAGGGAGTTCACCCCTCCACTTT; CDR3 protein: CASSIPTGSSPLHF
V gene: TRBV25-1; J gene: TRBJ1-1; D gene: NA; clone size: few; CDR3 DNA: TGTGCCAGCAGTGAATTTGGGTTGGAGACTGAAGCTTTCTTT; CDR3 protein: CASSEFGLETEAFF
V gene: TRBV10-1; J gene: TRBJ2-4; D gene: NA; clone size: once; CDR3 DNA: TGCGCCAGCAGCGAGGGACATCGGAATCCCAAAAACATTCAGTACTTC; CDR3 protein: CASSEGHRNPKNIQYF
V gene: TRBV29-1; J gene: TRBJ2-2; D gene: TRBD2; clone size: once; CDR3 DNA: TGCAGCGTGCACGGGAGGGGGGACACCGGGGAGCTGTTTTTT; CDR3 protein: CSVHGRGDTGELFF
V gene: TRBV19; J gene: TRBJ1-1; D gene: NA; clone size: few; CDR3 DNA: TGTGCCAGTAGCTTAGGTGGGAGCACTGAAGCTTTCTTT; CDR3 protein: CASSLGGSTEAFF
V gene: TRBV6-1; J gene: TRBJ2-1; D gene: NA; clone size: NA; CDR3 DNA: TGTGCCAGCAGGGAGCAGGGTTTCTCCTACAATGAGCAGTTCTTC; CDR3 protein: CASREQGFSYNEQFF
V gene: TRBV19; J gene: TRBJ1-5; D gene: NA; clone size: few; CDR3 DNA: TGTGCCAGTAGCCCTACCCGACAGGTTGGACAGCCCCAGCATTTT; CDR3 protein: CASSPTRQVGQPQHF
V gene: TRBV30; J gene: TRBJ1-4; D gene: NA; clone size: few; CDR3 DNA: TGTGCCTGGAGTGTACATCCAGGGTTTGCAACTAATGAAAAACTGTTTTTT; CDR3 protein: CAWSVHPGFATNEKLFF
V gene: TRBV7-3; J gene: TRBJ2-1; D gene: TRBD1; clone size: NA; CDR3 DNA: TGTGCCAGCAGTCTAATGGGACAGGAGGATAATGAGCAGTTCTTC; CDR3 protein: CASSLMGQEDNEQFF
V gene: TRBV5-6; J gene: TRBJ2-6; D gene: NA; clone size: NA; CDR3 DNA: TGTGCCAGCAGCTTGTGGGGAGGTGGGGCCAACGTCCTGACTTTC; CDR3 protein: CASSLWGGGANVLTF
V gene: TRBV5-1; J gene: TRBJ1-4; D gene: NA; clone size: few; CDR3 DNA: TGCGCCAGCAGCAGGGGGACTAATGAAAAACTGTTTTTT; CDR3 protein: CASSRGTNEKLFF